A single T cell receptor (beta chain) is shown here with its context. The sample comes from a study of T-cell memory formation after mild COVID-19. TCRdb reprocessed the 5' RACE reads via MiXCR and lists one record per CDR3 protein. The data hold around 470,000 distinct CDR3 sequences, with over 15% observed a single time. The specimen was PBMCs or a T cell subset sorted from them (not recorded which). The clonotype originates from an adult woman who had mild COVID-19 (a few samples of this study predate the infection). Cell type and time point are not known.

The CDR3 sequence is CASSTRDRVNEQFF. CDR3 in DNA: TGTGCCAGCTCAACCCGGGACAGGGTTAATGAGCAGTTCTTC. V and J are TRBV18 and TRBJ2-1, with 9 nucleotides matching TRBD1. The CDR3 consists of 14 residues. Per germline, CDR1 KGHSH and CDR2 LQKENI. V lost 5 bases, J lost 7 bases, and 6 bases stayed unmatched.